This T cell receptor (beta chain) was retrieved from a study of blood T cell repertoires in COVID-19. Whole-study context: The origin of the acute and convalescent COVID-19 samples was the United States, Italy and Spain. In each case, the material was cDNA or gDNA derived from T cells, B-cell-depleted T cells, or PBMCs.

Authors' analysis steps: Reference gene primer amplification gave nucleated cell count estimates. TCRdb's table, derived via immunoSEQ multiplex PCR, lists solely in-frame clones and lacks some. The V and J calls and the clone size are those of that table, but D and trimming were determined from the DNA. The table lists some 260,000 clones, 88% of them singletons, with about 0.74% in the top ten. This CDR3 comprises 10 residues. V lost 6 bases, J lost 10 bases, and 9 bases lay in between. The germline CDR1 and CDR2 sequences are GTSNPN and SVGIG (reference sequence). The sequence came from a young woman with acute or convalescent COVID-19. Input material: peripheral blood. The V gene is TRBV30, the J gene TRBJ1-4; no reliable D call. The CDR3 here is CACKEGKLFF. The CDR3 coding sequence is TGTGCCTGCAAGGAGGGAAAACTGTTTTTT.